The present T cell receptor (beta chain) was sequenced within a study of T cells in Graves' hyperthyroidism and ophthalmopathy (dated by TCRdb to about 2019). With regard to the full study: Peripheral blood was collected at initial diagnosis, before any treatment. A discovery cohort of around 100 patients, fewer than 50 with Graves' ophthalmopathy and more than 55 with stable Graves' hyperthyroidism, was used to find distinguishing TCR V-J signatures. Prospective prediction of ophthalmopathy was tested in an independent validation cohort of 18 to 20 hyperthyroidism patients and 17 patients who later progressed to ophthalmopathy. The approximately 95 discovery patients were divided at random into training and test sets in a 7:3 ratio. In six Graves' hyperthyroidism patients, the study also compared T-cell repertoires from thyroid tissue with T-cell repertoires from blood. Following sampling, methimazole starting at 30 mg daily was given to hyperthyroidism patients, and high-dose intravenous methylprednisolone was given to ophthalmopathy patients. TCR Vbeta CDR3 sequencing of approximately 140 peripheral blood samples (over 40 ophthalmopathy, over 70 hyperthyroidism and approximately 17 progressor patients) is reported in the paper.

A patient counted as having stable Graves' hyperthyroidism if no progression to ophthalmopathy occurred over 18 months of follow-up. Hyperthyroidism patients were newly diagnosed, with disease duration under 2 months, and aged 18 to 65 years. The study excluded patients with uncontrolled infections, other autoimmune diseases, pregnancy or lactation. Clinical symptoms, serum thyroxine and TRAb, thyroid ultrasound, and orbital computed tomography formed the basis for the diagnoses. PBMCs were separated from 7.5 to 10 ml of fresh peripheral blood using Ficoll-Paque density gradient centrifugation. Total RNA was extracted using Trizol reagent, and RNA quality was assessed on an Agilent 2100 Bioanalyzer. Broader findings and caveats from the paper: Sample size was not statistically predetermined, and investigators were not blinded to group allocation. A model built on a 13 V-J signature distinguished ophthalmopathy from stable hyperthyroidism, reaching 85% to 90% sensitivity and 81% to 83% specificity in cross-validation and 80%/75% in testing. In validation, the model predicted progression to ophthalmopathy a median of 6.5 months before onset, with approximately 71% sensitivity and 72.22% specificity. Most expanded thyroid clonotypes (frequency above 0.001) were also detected in blood, suggesting blood repertoires may reflect thyroid immune responses.

Taken from cysteine to phenylalanine, the CDR3 has 15 residues. Left in the record is the CDR3 DNA by itself, 45 bases read in frame from the first base. CDR1 and CDR2 were assigned from the germline V gene (reference sequence) as SGHKS and YYEKEE. V loses 5 bases of germline sequence and J loses 8 bases, and the interval between the two ends is 17 bases. Amplification of TCR beta CDR3 regions was carried out from RNA transcripts. The first round of RT-PCR for the TCR CDR3 was performed with the HTBI primer set and the Qiagen OneStep RT-PCR kit. The libraries were constructed in a second round of multiplex PCR and then size-selected and purified. The libraries were sequenced on an Illumina HiSeq2000 using paired-end 100 bp reads. The authors' pipeline ran thus. SOAPnuke was used to process the raw data, throwing out any read that contained adapters or uncalled bases, had a mean Phred below 15, or lacked an exact constant-primer or identifier match. COPE v1.2.5 was used to merge the high-quality paired reads, and each unique nucleotide sequence was defined as a clonotype. MiTCR v1.1 was used to align clonotypes to the IMGT TRBV, TRBD and TRBJ reference segments. Analysis was restricted to V-J combinations with a frequency above 0.0001, which covered 99.2% of repertoires. A TCS score was defined as the ratio between F50 (clonal expansion) and ExV (chaos), using BLOSUM62-based TCRdist between CDR3 peptides within each V-J. Welch's t-statistics and random forest reduced roughly 530 V-J features to roughly 13, which were used in a naive Bayes classifier (R e1071). The similarity between thyroid and blood repertoires was quantified using the Morisita-Horn index. The public reads were quality trimmed at Q25 with fastp and then assembled into clones with MiXCR by TCRdb, keeping productive beta chains. Entries that share a CDR3 protein sequence are merged under the most common genes and DNA. TCRdb, not the original authors, processed these V and J calls. The sample data list 750,000 to 900,000 distinct CDR3 sequences, and 38% of these were observed just once. 8.9% of the sample comes from the top ten.

To note about this clonotype: The clone's antigen remains unknown. No base-level quality is on record; no much larger clone is a single base apart.

The sequence joins TRBV5-5 to TRBJ1-6, with TRBD1 tentatively as D gene (5 bases match). The sequencing input was blood. This TCR was recovered from a man aged 18 to 30 with Graves' hyperthyroidism. The CDR3 here reads CASRLSEGWDSPLHF. The DNA sequence follows: TGTGCCAGCAGACTTTCCGAGGGGTGGGATTCACCCCTCCACTTT.